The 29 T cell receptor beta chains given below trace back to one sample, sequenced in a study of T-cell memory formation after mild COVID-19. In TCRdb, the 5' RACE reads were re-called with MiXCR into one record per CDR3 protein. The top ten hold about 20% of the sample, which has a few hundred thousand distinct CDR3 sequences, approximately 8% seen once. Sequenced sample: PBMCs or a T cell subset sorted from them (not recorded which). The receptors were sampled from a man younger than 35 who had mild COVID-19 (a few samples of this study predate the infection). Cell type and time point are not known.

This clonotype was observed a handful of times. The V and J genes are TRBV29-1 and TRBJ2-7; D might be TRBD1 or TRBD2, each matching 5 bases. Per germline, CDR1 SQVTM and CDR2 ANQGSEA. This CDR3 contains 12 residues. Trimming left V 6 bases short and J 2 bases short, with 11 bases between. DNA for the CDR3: TGCAGCGTGGGGGTTTCCACCTACGAGCAGTACTTC. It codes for CSVGVSTYEQYF.

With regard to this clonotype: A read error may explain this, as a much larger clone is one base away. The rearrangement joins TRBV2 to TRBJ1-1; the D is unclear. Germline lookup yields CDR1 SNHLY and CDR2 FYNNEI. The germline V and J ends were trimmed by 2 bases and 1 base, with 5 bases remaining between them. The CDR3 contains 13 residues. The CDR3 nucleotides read TGTGCCAGCAGTGAACACAGGAACACTGAAGCTTTCTTT. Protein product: CASSEHRNTEAFF.

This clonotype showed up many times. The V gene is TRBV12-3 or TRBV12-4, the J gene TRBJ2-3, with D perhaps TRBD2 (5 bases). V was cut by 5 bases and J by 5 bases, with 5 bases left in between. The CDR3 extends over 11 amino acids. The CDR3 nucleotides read TGTGCCAGCAGTGGAGGAGATACGCAGTATTTT. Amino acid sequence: CASSGGDTQYF.

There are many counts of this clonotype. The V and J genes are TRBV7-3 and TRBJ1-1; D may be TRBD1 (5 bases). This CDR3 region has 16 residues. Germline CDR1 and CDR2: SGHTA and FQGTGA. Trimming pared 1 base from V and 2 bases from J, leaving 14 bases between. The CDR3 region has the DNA TGTGCCAGCAGCTTAAATCGTCAGACAGATAACACTGAAGCTTTCTTT. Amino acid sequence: CASSLNRQTDNTEAFF. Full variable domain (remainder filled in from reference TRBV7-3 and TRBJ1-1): GAGVSQTPSNKVTEKGKYVELRCDPISGHTALYWYRQSLGQGPEFLIYFQGTGAADDSGLPNDRFFAVRPEGSVSTLKIQRTERGDSAVYLCASSLNRQTDNTEAFFGQGTRLTVV.

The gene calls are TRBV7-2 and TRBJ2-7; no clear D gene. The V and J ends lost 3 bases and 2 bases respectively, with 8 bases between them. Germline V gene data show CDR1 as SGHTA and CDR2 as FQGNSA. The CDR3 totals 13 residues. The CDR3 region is CASSFLLPYEQYF. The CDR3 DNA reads TGTGCCAGCAGCTTTCTCCTTCCCTACGAGCAGTACTTC.

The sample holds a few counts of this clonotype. Here the CDR3 DNA reads TGTGCCAGCAGCCTTTTTAGCGGGGGGGACAATGAGCAGTTCTTC. Amino acid sequence: CASSLFSGGDNEQFF. The V gene is TRBV3-1, the J gene TRBJ2-1; 11 nucleotides match TRBD2. The CDR3 contains 15 residues. With 4 bases clipped from V and 5 bases from J, the junction kept 4 bases outside the gene matches. Germline-derived CDR1 and CDR2 are LGHDT and YNNKEL (reference sequence).

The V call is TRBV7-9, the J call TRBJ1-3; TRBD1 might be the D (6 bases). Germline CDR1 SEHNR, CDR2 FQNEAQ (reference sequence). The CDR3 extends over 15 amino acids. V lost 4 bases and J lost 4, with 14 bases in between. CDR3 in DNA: TGTGCCAGCAGCTCACGGGGGGGGCTCGGAAACACCATATATTTT. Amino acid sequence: CASSSRGGLGNTIYF.

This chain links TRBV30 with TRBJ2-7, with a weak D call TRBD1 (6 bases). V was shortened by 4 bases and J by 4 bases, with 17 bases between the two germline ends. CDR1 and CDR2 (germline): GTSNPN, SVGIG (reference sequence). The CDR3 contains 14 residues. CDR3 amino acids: CAWKNRERVYEQYF. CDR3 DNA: TGTGCCTGGAAAAACAGGGAAAGGGTGTACGAGCAGTACTTC.

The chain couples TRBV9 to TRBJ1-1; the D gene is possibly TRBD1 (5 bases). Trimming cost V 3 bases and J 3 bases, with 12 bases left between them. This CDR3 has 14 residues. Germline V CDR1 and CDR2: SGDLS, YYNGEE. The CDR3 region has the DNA TGTGCCAGCAGCGCCCTCGGGGGTGACACTGAAGCTTTCTTT. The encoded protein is CASSALGGDTEAFF.

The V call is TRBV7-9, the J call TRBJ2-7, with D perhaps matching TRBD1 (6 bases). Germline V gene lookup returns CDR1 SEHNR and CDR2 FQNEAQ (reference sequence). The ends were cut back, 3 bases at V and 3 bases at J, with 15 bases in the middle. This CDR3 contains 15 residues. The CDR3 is CASSFITGKNYEQYF. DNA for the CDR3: TGTGCCAGCAGCTTTATTACAGGGAAAAACTACGAGCAGTACTTC.

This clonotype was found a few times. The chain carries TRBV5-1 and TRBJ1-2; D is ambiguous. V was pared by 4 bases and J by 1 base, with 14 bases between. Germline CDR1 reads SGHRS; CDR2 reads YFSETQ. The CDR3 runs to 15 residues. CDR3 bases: TGCGCCAGCAGCGCTACCGGGAGTCGTAACTATGGCTACACCTTC. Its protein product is CASSATGSRNYGYTF. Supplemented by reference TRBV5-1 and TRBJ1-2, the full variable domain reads KAGVTQTPRYLIKTRGQQVTLSCSPISGHRSVSWYQQTPGQGLQFLFEYFSETQRNKGNFPGRFSGRQFSNSRSEMNVSTLELGDSALYLCASSATGSRNYGYTFGSGTRLTVV.

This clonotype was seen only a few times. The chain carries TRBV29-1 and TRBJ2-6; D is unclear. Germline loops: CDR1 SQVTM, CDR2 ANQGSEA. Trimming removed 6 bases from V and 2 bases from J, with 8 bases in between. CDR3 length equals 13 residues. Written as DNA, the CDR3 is TGCAGCGTCTGGGCCGCTGGGGCCAACGTCCTGACTTTC. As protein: CSVWAAGANVLTF. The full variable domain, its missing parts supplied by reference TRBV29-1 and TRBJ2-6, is SAVISQKPSRDICQRGTSLTIQCQVDSQVTMMFWYRQQPGQSLTLIATANQGSEATYESGFVIDKFPISRPNLTFSTLTVSNMSPEDSSIYLCSVWAAGANVLTFGAGSRLTVL.

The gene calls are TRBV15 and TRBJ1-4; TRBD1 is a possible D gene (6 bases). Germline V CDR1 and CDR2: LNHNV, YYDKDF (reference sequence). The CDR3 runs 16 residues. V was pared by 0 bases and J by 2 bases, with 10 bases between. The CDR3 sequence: CATSRDLGATNEKLFF. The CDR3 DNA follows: TGTGCCACCAGCAGAGATCTGGGGGCGACTAATGAAAAACTGTTTTTT.

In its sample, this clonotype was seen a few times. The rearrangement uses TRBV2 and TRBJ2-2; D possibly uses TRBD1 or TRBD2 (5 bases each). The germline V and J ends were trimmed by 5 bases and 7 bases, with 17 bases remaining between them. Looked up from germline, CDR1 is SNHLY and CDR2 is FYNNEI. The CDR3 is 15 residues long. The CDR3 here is CASSWDGGQVGELFF. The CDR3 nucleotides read TGTGCCAGCAGTTGGGACGGCGGGCAGGTCGGGGAGCTGTTTTTT.

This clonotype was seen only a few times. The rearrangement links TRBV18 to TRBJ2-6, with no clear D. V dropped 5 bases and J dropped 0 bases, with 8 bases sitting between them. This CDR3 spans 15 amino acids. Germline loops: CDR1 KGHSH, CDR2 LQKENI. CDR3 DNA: TGTGCCAGCTCATCGATGGTCTCTGGGGCCAACGTCCTGACTTTC. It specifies CASSSMVSGANVLTF.

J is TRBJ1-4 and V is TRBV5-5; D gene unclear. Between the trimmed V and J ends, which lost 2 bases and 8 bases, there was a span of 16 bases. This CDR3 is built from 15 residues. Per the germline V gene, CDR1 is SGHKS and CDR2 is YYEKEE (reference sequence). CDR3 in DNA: TGTGCCAGCAGCTTAGGCCCCGGGCAGAAGGAAAAACTGTTTTTT. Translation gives CASSLGPGQKEKLFF. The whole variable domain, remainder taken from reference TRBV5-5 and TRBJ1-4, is DAGVTQSPTHLIKTRGQQVTLRCSPISGHKSVSWYQQVLGQGPQFIFQYYEKEERGRGNFPDRFSARQFPNYSSELNVNALLLGDSALYLCASSLGPGQKEKLFFGSGTQLSVL.

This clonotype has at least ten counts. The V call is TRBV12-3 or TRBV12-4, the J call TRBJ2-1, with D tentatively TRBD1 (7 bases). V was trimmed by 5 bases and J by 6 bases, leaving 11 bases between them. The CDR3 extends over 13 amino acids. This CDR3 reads CASSPQGGNEQFF. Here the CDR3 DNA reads TGTGCCAGCAGTCCCCAGGGGGGCAATGAGCAGTTCTTC.

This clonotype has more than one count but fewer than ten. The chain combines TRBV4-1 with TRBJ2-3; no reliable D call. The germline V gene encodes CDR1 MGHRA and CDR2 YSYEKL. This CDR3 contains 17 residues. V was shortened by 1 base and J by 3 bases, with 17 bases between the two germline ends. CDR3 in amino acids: CASSQVETSEVTDTQYF. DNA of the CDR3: TGCGCCAGCAGCCAAGTTGAGACAAGTGAAGTGACAGATACGCAGTATTTT.

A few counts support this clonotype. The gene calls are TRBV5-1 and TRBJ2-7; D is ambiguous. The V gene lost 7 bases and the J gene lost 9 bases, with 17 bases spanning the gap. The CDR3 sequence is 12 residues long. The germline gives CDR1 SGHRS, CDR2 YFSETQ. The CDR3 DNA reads TGCGCCAGCCGGGTCCCCGACGGGTGGCAGTACTTC. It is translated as CASRVPDGWQYF.

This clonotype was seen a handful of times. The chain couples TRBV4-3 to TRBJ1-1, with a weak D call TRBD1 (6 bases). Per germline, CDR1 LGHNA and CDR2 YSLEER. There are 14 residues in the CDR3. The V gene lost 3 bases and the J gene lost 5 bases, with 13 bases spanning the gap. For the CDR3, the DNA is TGCGCCAGCAGCCAGTTCTTAGGGGGAACTGAAGCTTTCTTT. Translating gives CASSQFLGGTEAFF.

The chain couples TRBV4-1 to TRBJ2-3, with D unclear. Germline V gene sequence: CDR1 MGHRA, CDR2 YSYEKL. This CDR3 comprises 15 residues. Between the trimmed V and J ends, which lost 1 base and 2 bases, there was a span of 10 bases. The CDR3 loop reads CASSQVGGYTDTQYF. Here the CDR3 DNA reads TGCGCCAGCAGCCAAGTGGGCGGTTACACAGATACGCAGTATTTT.

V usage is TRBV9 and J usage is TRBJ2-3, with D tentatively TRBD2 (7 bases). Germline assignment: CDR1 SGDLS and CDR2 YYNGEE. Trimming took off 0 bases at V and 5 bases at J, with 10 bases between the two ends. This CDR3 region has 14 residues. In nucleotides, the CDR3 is TGTGCCAGCAGCGTAGGCGGGGGCGGAGATACGCAGTATTTT. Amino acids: CASSVGGGGDTQYF.

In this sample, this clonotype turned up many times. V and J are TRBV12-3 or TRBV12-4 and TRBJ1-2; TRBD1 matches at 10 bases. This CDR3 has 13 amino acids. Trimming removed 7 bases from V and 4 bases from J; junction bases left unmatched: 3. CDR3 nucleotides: TGTGCCAGCACCCGGACAGGGGGCTATGGCTACACCTTC. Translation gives CASTRTGGYGYTF.

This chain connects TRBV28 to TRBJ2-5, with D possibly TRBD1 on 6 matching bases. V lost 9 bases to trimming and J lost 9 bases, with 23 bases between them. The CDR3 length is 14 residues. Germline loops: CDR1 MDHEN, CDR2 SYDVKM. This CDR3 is CARIGVLTKGAQYF. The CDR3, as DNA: TGTGCCAGGATCGGGGTATTGACAAAGGGGGCCCAGTACTTC. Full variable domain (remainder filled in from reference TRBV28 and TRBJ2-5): DVKVTQSSRYLVKRTGEKVFLECVQDMDHENMFWYRQDPGLGLRLIYFSYDVKMKEKGDIPEGYSVSREKKERFSLILESASTNQTSMYLCARIGVLTKGAQYFGPGTRLLVL.

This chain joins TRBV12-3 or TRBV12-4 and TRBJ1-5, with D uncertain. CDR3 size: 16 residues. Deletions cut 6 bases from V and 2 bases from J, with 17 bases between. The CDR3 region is CASSLRIGDGNQPQHF. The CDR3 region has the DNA TGTGCCAGCAGCCTCCGAATCGGGGATGGCAATCAGCCCCAGCATTTT.

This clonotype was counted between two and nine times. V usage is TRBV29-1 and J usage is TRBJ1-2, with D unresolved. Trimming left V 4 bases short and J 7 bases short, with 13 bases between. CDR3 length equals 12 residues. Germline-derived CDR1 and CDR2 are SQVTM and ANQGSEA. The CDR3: CSVVPGDRGYTF. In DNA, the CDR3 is TGCAGCGTTGTTCCGGGCGACCGTGGCTACACCTTC.

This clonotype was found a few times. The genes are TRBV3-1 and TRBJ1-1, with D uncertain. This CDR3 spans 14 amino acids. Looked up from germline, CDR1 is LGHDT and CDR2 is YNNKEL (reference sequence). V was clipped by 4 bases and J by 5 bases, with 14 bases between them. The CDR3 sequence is CASSRGGRTTEAFF. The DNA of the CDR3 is TGTGCCAGCAGCCGCGGCGGCAGAACGACTGAAGCTTTCTTT.

The CDR3 protein is CASSLVAHNEQFF. The DNA of the CDR3 is TGCGCCAGCAGCTTGGTTGCGCACAATGAGCAGTTCTTC. This chain uses TRBV5-1 with TRBJ2-1, with D uncertain. CDR3 length equals 13 residues. V was trimmed by 0 bases and J by 5 bases, leaving 6 bases between them. The germline V gene has CDR1 SGHRS and CDR2 YFSETQ.

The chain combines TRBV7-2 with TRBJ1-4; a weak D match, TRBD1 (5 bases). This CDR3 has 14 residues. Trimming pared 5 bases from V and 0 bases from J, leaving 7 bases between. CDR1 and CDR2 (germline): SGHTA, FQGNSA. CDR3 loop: CASSKTATNEKLFF. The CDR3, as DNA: TGTGCCAGCAGCAAGACAGCAACTAATGAAAAACTGTTTTTT.